Presented here are 6 T cell receptor beta chains from one specimen sequenced in a study of Ad26.COV2.S vaccination and SARS-CoV-2 variants (dated by TCRdb to the early 2020s). The library was made by the immunoSEQ multiplex PCR assay. What TCRdb holds here is the immuneACCESS table cut down to in-frame rearrangements. Part of the clones is not present; checked against another copy, under half of the missing clones reflect an unresolved V gene, and the others are unexplained. Recorded for this sample are around 450,000 clones; 70% to 90% of them occurred a single time. The top ten constitute over 1.5% of the sample. What the treatment or condition label conveys for this sample: some 20 received Ad26.COV2.S at low or high dose, single or two shots; 5 received placebo; per-sample allocation not given. For vaccine and placebo recipients, the sequenced repertoires came from samples collected on day 63 after the first injection.

The material was peripheral blood, obtained in a trial of Ad26.COV2.S vaccine versus placebo. Receptor source: a person aged 18 to 59 who received the Ad26.COV2.S COVID-19 vaccine or a placebo.

The genes are TRBV13 and TRBJ2-5; tentative D call: TRBD1 (5 bases). The CDR3 is 15 residues long. Between the trimmed V and J ends, which lost 2 bases and 4 bases, there was a span of 14 bases. Germline V gene data show CDR1 as PRHDT and CDR2 as FYEKMQ (reference sequence). This chain's CDR3 is CASSLSMGHSETQYF. CDR3 DNA: TGTGCCAGCAGCTTATCCATGGGGCATTCAGAGACCCAGTACTTC.

The chain combines TRBV27 with TRBJ1-5, with D unclear. CDR1 MNHEY and CDR2 SMNVEV come from the germline V gene (reference sequence). V lost 3 bases and J lost 3, with 6 bases in between. The length of the CDR3 is 13 residues. In DNA, the CDR3 is TGTGCCAGCAGTTTCCAGATCAATCAGCCCCAGCATTTT. Amino acids: CASSFQINQPQHF.

The rearrangement uses TRBV11-2 and TRBJ2-1, with a possible D match to TRBD2 (7 bases). The CDR3 length is 13 residues. From germline, CDR1 is SGHAT and CDR2 FQNNGV. The V end lost 11 bases, the J end lost 2 bases, and 13 bases lay between the germline ends. In nucleotides, the CDR3 is TGTGCCGGGGGGGGCAGGACCTACAATGAGCAGTTCTTC. As protein: CAGGGRTYNEQFF.

For this clone: Distinct nucleotide sequences in the sample also encode this CDR3. The chain recombines TRBV4-3 with TRBJ1-5; D gene unclear. The CDR3 is 13 amino acids. In germline, CDR1 is LGHNA, CDR2 YSLEER. Trimming pared 0 bases from V and 4 bases from J, leaving 4 bases between. The CDR3 nucleotides read TGCGCCAGCAGCCAAGATCTAAATCAGCCCCAGCATTTT. This codes for CASSQDLNQPQHF.

With regard to this clone: Other DNA sequences in this sample translate to the same CDR3. The chain carries TRBV9 and TRBJ1-1, with D tentatively TRBD1 (5 bases). The CDR3 extends over 15 amino acids. The V and J ends lost 0 bases and 0 bases respectively, with 9 bases between them. Germline V lookup: CDR1 SGDLS, CDR2 YYNGEE. For the CDR3, the DNA is TGTGCCAGCAGCGTAGTTGGGGCTATGAACACTGAAGCTTTCTTT. Its translation is CASSVVGAMNTEAFF. Together with reference TRBV9 and TRBJ1-1, the CDR3 gives the full variable domain: DSGVTQTPKHLITATGQRVTLRCSPRSGDLSVYWYQQSLDQGLQFLIQYYNGEERAKGNILERFSAQQFPDLHSELNLSSLELGDSALYFCASSVVGAMNTEAFFGQGTRLTVV.

This rearrangement joins TRBV29-1 to TRBJ2-1, with a weak D call TRBD2 (7 bases). Germline V lookup: CDR1 SQVTM, CDR2 ANQGSEA. The CDR3 length is 16 residues. V gave up 5 bases and J gave up 0 bases, with 17 bases separating them. The CDR3 bases are TGCAGCGTTTACCACGGGGGGCTGACCTCCTACAATGAGCAGTTCTTC. It codes for CSVYHGGLTSYNEQFF.